This TCR beta chain was obtained from a study of identical twins. The study, taken as a whole, reports: Zero-insertion findings could be partly confounded by invariant cells (MAIT and iNKT cells).

Each CDR3 protein is one row after TCRdb ran MiXCR on the 5' RACE reads. The data hold roughly 700,000 distinct CDR3 sequences, with 8.6% observed a single time. This clonotype was observed a few times. Antigen: not known. J was trimmed by 4 bases and V by 2 bases; bases with no gene match: 12. The length of the CDR3 is 17 residues. Germline lookup yields CDR1 SGDLS and CDR2 YYNGEE. The sample also formed part of further work on yellow fever vaccine responses in identical twins. That publication notes: Vaccine-induced T cell responses in twins were reportedly observed to appear partly convergent, partly personalized.

V is TRBV9 and J is TRBJ2-3, with 8 bases fitting TRBD1. Input material: PBMCs. This sequence was found in a woman between 18 and 29 years old in good health. Here the CDR3 DNA reads TGTGCCAGCAGCGTCGAGACAGGGGTCTTAACATCAGATACGCAGTATTTT. Amino acids: CASSVETGVLTSDTQYF. The full variable domain, with the rest looked up from reference TRBV9 and TRBJ2-3, is DSGVTQTPKHLITATGQRVTLRCSPRSGDLSVYWYQQSLDQGLQFLIQYYNGEERAKGNILERFSAQQFPDLHSELNLSSLELGDSALYFCASSVETGVLTSDTQYFGPGTRLTVL.